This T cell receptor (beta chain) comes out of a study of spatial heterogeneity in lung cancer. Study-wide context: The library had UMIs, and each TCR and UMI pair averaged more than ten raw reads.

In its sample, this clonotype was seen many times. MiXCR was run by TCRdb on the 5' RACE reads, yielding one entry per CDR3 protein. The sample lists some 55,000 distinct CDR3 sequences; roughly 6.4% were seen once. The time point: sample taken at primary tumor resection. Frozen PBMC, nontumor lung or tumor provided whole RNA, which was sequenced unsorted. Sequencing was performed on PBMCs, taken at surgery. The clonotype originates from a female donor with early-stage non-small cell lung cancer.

CDR3 DNA: TGTGCCAGCAGCGTACGGGGAGGGACCGGGGAGCTGTTTTTT. Translating gives CASSVRGGTGELFF. The chain carries TRBV3-1 and TRBJ2-2, with 7 bases matching TRBD2. The CDR3 is 14 residues long. V lost 5 bases, J lost 5 bases, and 5 bases stayed unmatched. CDR1 is LGHDT and CDR2 is YNNKEL in the germline V gene (reference sequence).